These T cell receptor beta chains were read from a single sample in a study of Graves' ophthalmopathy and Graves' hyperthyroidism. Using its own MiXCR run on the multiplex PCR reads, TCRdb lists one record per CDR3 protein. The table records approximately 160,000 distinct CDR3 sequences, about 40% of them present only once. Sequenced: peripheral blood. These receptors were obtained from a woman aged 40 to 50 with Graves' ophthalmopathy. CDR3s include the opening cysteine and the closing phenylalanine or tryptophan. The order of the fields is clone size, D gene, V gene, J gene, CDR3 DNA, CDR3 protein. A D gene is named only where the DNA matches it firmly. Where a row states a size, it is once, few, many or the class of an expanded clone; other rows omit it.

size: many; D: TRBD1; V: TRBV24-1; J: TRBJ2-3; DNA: TGTGCCACCGGGGACAGGTTAGGGGTGGCCGGTTTCACAGATACGCAGTATTTT; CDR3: CATGDRLGVAGFTDTQYF
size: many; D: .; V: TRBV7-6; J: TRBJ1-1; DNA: TGTGCCAGCAGCTTATCTCCAGGCATTGAATTAGTGAACACTGAAGCTTTCTTT; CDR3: CASSLSPGIELVNTEAFF
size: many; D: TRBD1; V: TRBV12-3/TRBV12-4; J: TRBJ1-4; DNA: TGTGCCAGCAGTCCCAACAGGGGGTGGGATGAAAAACTGTTTTTT; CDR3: CASSPNRGWDEKLFF
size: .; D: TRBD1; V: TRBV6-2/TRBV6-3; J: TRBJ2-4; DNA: TGTGCCAGCAGTTCCCCCGGACAGGGAGGCATTCAGTACTTC; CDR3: CASSSPGQGGIQYF
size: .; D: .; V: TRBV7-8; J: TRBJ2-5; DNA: TGTGCCAGCAGCTTCGAGGGGACTTTGGAGACCCAGTACTTC; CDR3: CASSFEGTLETQYF
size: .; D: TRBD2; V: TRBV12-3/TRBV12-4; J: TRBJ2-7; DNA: TGTGCCAGCAGTTATCTAGCGGGAGGGGTCAGGGACGAGCAGTACTTC; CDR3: CASSYLAGGVRDEQYF
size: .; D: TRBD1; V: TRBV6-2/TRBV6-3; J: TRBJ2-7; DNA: TGTGCCAGCAGTTTTGACAGGGGGCCTATTGGCGAGCAGTACTTC; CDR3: CASSFDRGPIGEQYF
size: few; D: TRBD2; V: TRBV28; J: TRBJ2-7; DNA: TGTGCCAGCAGATTTGCCGGGACTAGCGGGAGGAACGAGCAGTACTTC; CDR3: CASRFAGTSGRNEQYF
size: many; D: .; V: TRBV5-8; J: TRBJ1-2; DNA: TGTGCCAGCAGCTTGGTTTCGGAGTCTAACTATGGCTACACCTTC; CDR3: CASSLVSESNYGYTF
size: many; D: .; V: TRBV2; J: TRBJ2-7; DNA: TGTGCCAGCAGCGAGACCCAGGGATGGGAGCAGTACTTC; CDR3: CASSETQGWEQYF
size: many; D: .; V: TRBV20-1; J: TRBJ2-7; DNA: TGCAGTGCTAGAGATTCGTCACAATACTACGAGCAGTACTTC; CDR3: CSARDSSQYYEQYF
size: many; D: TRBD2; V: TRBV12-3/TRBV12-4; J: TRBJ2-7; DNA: TGTGCCAGCAGTCCCCCGGGACTAGCGTTATACGAGCAGTACTTC; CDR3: CASSPPGLALYEQYF
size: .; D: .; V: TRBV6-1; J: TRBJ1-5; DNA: TGTGCCAGCAGTGTTGCACGAGCCCCCTATAGCAATCAGCCCCAGCATTTT; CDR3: CASSVARAPYSNQPQHF
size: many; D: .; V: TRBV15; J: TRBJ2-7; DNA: TGTGCCACCAGCAGAGATGTCCAGGTGTACGAGCAGTACTTC; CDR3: CATSRDVQVYEQYF
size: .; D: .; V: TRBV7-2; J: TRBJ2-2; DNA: TGTGCCAGCAGCTTACCCAAGAACACCGGGGAGCTGTTTTTT; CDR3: CASSLPKNTGELFF